Detailed here is one TCR beta chain. The entry originates in a study of regulatory T cells in long-lasting Graves disease. Background on the study: Patients met the persistent Graves' disease definition after over 5 years of antithyroid drugs with positive TSH receptor antibodies.

Library construction for TCR beta used iRepertoire HTBI primers and Arm-PCR of CDR3 regions. Using its own MiXCR run on the multiplex PCR reads, TCRdb lists one record per CDR3 protein. The data hold roughly 360,000 distinct CDR3 sequences, with roughly 25% observed a single time. Indicated time point: persistent/refractory GD, antithyroid drugs over 5 years with positive TRAb. The TCR library was prepared using RNA isolated from PBMCs. Germline V lookup: CDR1 LGHDT, CDR2 YNNKEL (reference sequence). Trimming removed 4 bases from V and 7 bases from J; junction bases left unmatched: 9. The CDR3 totals 15 residues.

This clonotype originated in a woman between 40 and 55 years old with Graves disease. The source was peripheral blood mononuclear cells (PBMCs), collected when the disease was refractory, from a patient treated with antithyroid drugs. The rearrangement uses TRBV3-1 and TRBJ1-4; 7 bases are a match to TRBD1. Here the CDR3 DNA reads TGTGCCAGCAGCCCACGACAGGGCTGGGGTGAAAAACTGTTTTTT. Protein product: CASSPRQGWGEKLFF.